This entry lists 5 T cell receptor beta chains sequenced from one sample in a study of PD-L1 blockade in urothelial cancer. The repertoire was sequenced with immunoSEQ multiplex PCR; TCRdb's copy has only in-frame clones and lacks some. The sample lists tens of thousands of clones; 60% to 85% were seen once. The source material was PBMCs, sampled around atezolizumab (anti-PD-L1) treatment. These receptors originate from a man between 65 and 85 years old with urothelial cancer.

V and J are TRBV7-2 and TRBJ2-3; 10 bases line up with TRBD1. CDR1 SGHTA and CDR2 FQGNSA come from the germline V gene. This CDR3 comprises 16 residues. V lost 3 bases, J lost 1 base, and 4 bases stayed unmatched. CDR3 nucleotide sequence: TGTGCCAGCAGCTTCAGGGGGACAGGGGGCACAGATACGCAGTATTTT. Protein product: CASSFRGTGGTDTQYF.

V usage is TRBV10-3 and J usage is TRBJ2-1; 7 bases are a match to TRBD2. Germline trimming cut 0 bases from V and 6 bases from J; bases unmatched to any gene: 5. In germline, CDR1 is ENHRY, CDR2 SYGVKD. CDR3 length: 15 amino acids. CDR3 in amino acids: CAISESTSPINEQFF. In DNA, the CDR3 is TGTGCCATCAGTGAGTCGACTAGCCCGATCAATGAGCAGTTCTTC.

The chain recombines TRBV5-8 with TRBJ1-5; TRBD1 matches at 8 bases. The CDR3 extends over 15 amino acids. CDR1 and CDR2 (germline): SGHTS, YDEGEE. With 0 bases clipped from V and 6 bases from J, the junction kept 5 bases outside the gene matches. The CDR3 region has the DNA TGTGCCAGCAGCTTGGACAGGGGGTATGGTCAGCCCCAGCATTTT. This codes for CASSLDRGYGQPQHF. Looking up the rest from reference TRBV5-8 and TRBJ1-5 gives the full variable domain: EAGVTQSPTHLIKTRGQQATLRCSPISGHTSVYWYQQALGLGLQFLLWYDEGEERNRGNFPPRFSGRQFPNYSSELNVNALELEDSALYLCASSLDRGYGQPQHFGDGTRLSIL.

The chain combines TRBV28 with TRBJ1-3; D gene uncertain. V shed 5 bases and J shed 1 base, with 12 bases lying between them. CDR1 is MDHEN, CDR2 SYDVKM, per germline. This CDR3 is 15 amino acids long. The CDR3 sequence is CASSLRFVSGNTIYF. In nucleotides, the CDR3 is TGTGCCAGCAGTCTCAGGTTCGTGTCTGGAAACACCATATATTTT.

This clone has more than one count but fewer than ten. CDR3 residues: CASMKGQATGELFF. In DNA form, the CDR3 reads TGTGCCAGCATGAAGGGACAAGCCACCGGGGAGCTGTTTTTT. The V gene is TRBV2, the J gene TRBJ2-2, with a possible D match to TRBD1 (6 bases). The CDR3 runs to 14 residues. V was cut by 7 bases and J by 4 bases, with 13 bases left in between. The germline V gene encodes CDR1 SNHLY and CDR2 FYNNEI.